The rows below give T cell receptor beta chains drawn from one sample of a study of T cell changes during pregnancy in multiple sclerosis. Libraries were prepared by immunoSEQ multiplex PCR; TCRdb keeps only in-frame clonotypes and omits some of them. The top ten clones hold 9.5% to 13% of a sample with 40,000 to 50,000 clones, over 80% of them seen once. The sample in question was CD8+ T cells from peripheral blood mononuclear cells, obtained after pregnancy. The receptors were gathered from a female donor with multiple sclerosis, enrolled in a pregnancy study. Both conserved end residues are part of each CDR3. D genes are given only for firm matches. Only part of the rows carry a size: once, few, many, or a class if the clone is expanded.

d_gene,j_gene,abundance,v_gene,CDR3aa,CDR3nt
TRBD1,TRBJ1-2,NA,TRBV9,CASSPRTGLGPDYGYTF,TGTGCCAGCAGCCCCCGGACAGGGTTGGGCCCAGACTATGGCTACACCTTC
NA,TRBJ2-2,once,TRBV7-9,CASSFTAGELFF,TGTGCCAGCAGCTTTACAGCCGGGGAGCTGTTTTTT
NA,TRBJ2-7,few,TRBV5-8,CASSLVEGREQYF,TGTGCCAGCAGCTTGGTGGAGGGGAGGGAGCAGTACTTC
NA,TRBJ2-7,NA,TRBV14,CASSQASYEQYF,TGTGCCAGCAGCCAGGCCAGTTACGAGCAGTACTTC
TRBD2,TRBJ2-3,NA,TRBV6-5,CASSYTSGGADTQYF,TGTGCCAGCAGTTACACTAGCGGGGGGGCAGATACGCAGTATTTT
NA,TRBJ1-2,few,TRBV7-8,CASSLGQDTGYTF,TGTGCCAGCAGCTTAGGGCAGGACACAGGCTACACCTTC
NA,TRBJ1-2,NA,TRBV29-1,CSDRVFYGYTF,TGCAGCGACAGGGTATTCTATGGCTACACCTTC
NA,TRBJ2-6,NA,TRBV11-2,CASIPIRGSGANVLTF,TGTGCCAGCATCCCAATACGGGGGTCTGGGGCCAACGTCCTGACTTTC
NA,TRBJ1-5,NA,TRBV15,CATSRQGSNQPQHF,TGTGCCACCAGCAGACAGGGTAGCAATCAGCCCCAGCATTTT
NA,TRBJ1-1,NA,TRBV5-6,CASSPGEGSTEAFF,TGTGCCAGCAGTCCGGGGGAGGGTAGCACTGAAGCTTTCTTT
NA,TRBJ1-5,NA,TRBV7-8,CASSLAGTGNNQPQHF,TGTGCCAGCAGCTTAGCGGGCACAGGGAACAATCAGCCCCAGCATTTT
NA,TRBJ1-1,NA,TRBV25-1,CASTESGRRTEAFF,TGTGCCAGCACGGAGTCGGGGAGAAGGACTGAAGCTTTCTTT
NA,TRBJ2-3,NA,TRBV9,CASSEQHIATDTQYF,TGTGCCAGCAGCGAACAGCACATCGCCACAGATACGCAGTATTTT
NA,TRBJ1-3,NA,TRBV7-8,CASSLAQEGLSGNTIYF,TGTGCCAGCAGCTTAGCGCAGGAGGGCCTCTCTGGAAACACCATATATTTT
NA,TRBJ2-7,once,TRBV6-5,CASTTMGGGPYEQYF,TGTGCCAGCACCACTATGGGGGGGGGCCCCTACGAGCAGTACTTC
TRBD2,TRBJ2-5,once,TRBV9,CASSAGGGTETQYF,TGTGCCAGCAGCGCGGGCGGGGGTACAGAGACCCAGTACTTC
NA,TRBJ1-2,NA,TRBV6-6,CASSITDNYGYTF,TGTGCCAGCAGCATTACAGATAACTATGGCTACACCTTC
NA,TRBJ2-7,NA,TRBV5-5,CASSLVRGGYEQYF,TGTGCCAGCAGCTTGGTGCGGGGTGGGTACGAGCAGTACTTC
TRBD2,TRBJ2-3,many,TRBV2,CASSESPTSGGAVDTQYF,TGTGCCAGCAGTGAATCTCCCACTAGCGGGGGGGCCGTAGATACGCAGTATTTT
TRBD2,TRBJ2-1,NA,TRBV27,CASSLPGGAGASNEQFF,TGTGCCAGCAGTCTCCCCGGGGGGGCGGGTGCCTCCAATGAGCAGTTCTTC
TRBD1,TRBJ1-3,NA,TRBV7-9,CASTPGQGALGNTIYF,TGTGCCAGCACCCCAGGACAGGGGGCGCTTGGAAACACCATATATTTT
NA,TRBJ1-6,few,TRBV27,CASTLRGMGSPLHF,TGTGCCAGCACCCTACGGGGTATGGGTTCACCCCTCCACTTT
TRBD2,TRBJ2-2,NA,TRBV11-2,CASSHSGGENTGELFF,TGTGCCAGCAGCCATAGCGGGGGGGAGAACACCGGGGAGCTGTTTTTT
TRBD2,TRBJ2-1,NA,TRBV4-1,CASSQTPGLAGQVSYNEQFF,TGCGCCAGCAGCCAAACGCCGGGACTAGCGGGTCAAGTCTCCTACAATGAGCAGTTCTTC
TRBD1,TRBJ1-1,NA,TRBV6-1,CASREKTGPEAFF,TGTGCCAGCAGGGAGAAGACAGGGCCTGAAGCTTTCTTT
TRBD2,TRBJ2-1,NA,TRBV9,CASSVEGSGGFFNEQFF,TGTGCCAGCAGCGTAGAAGGGTCCGGGGGGTTCTTCAATGAGCAGTTCTTC
TRBD1,TRBJ2-2,once,TRBV7-3,CASSSGGDTGELFF,TGTGCCAGCAGCTCAGGGGGCGACACCGGGGAGCTGTTTTTT
TRBD1,TRBJ1-6,few,TRBV14,CASSRNRQGSSPLHF,TGTGCCAGCAGCCGGAACCGACAGGGATCTTCACCCCTCCACTTT
NA,TRBJ1-6,NA,TRBV5-4,CASSSMGPNSPLHF,TGTGCCAGCAGCTCGATGGGGCCGAATTCACCCCTCCACTTT
NA,TRBJ1-5,NA,TRBV6-1,CASSEAGHGQPQHF,TGTGCCAGCAGTGAAGCGGGACATGGTCAGCCCCAGCATTTT
TRBD1,TRBJ2-7,NA,TRBV6-5,CASSFSGGQGSYEQYF,TGTGCCAGCAGTTTCTCCGGGGGACAGGGCTCCTACGAGCAGTACTTC
NA,TRBJ2-7,NA,TRBV10-1,CASSEHGYEQYF,TGCGCCAGCAGTGAGCACGGCTACGAGCAGTACTTC
TRBD2,TRBJ2-1,NA,TRBV9,CASSVVTGGDEQFF,TGTGCCAGCAGCGTAGTGACCGGGGGGGATGAGCAGTTCTTC
TRBD1,TRBJ2-3,once,TRBV2,CARRDSRSDTQYF,TGTGCCAGAAGGGACAGTCGTTCAGATACGCAGTATTTT
TRBD1,TRBJ1-6,NA,TRBV28,CASRPRTGSSPLHF,TGTGCCAGCAGACCTAGGACAGGGAGTTCACCCCTCCACTTT
TRBD1,TRBJ1-1,NA,TRBV12-5,CASGPEGQGNEAFF,TGTGCTAGTGGTCCAGAAGGACAGGGTAATGAAGCTTTCTTT
NA,TRBJ1-1,NA,TRBV6-5,CASTLGGSTEAFF,TGTGCCAGCACCTTAGGTGGGAGCACTGAAGCTTTCTTT
TRBD2,TRBJ2-2,NA,TRBV9,CASSVGGVGGELFF,TGTGCCAGCAGCGTGGGGGGGGTAGGCGGGGAGCTGTTTTTT
TRBD1,TRBJ1-1,few,TRBV28,CASRLPTGGSTEAFF,TGTGCCAGCAGACTACCGACAGGGGGTAGCACTGAAGCTTTCTTT
NA,TRBJ2-5,once,TRBV11-2,CAILYQETQYF,TGTGCCATTCTGTACCAAGAGACCCAGTACTTC
TRBD2,TRBJ2-1,NA,TRBV6-4,CASSLTSGGYNEQFF,TGTGCCAGCAGTCTGACTAGCGGGGGGTACAATGAGCAGTTCTTC
NA,TRBJ2-3,NA,TRBV4-2,CASSQGREGTDTQYF,TGTGCCAGCAGCCAAGGGAGGGAAGGAACAGATACGCAGTATTTT
TRBD2,TRBJ2-1,NA,TRBV13,CASISAGGANEQFF,TGTGCCAGCATATCCGCCGGGGGGGCGAATGAGCAGTTCTTC
NA,TRBJ2-7,once,TRBV2,CASLGAGRELNEQYF,TGTGCCAGCCTGGGGGCAGGGAGAGAGTTAAACGAGCAGTACTTC
NA,TRBJ1-2,NA,TRBV16,CASSQDPGRDYGYTF,TGTGCCAGCAGCCAAGATCCCGGGAGAGACTATGGCTACACCTTC
NA,TRBJ1-5,NA,TRBV9,CASSVATGGPQHF,TGTGCCAGCAGCGTAGCTACGGGGGGACCCCAGCATTTT
NA,TRBJ1-1,NA,TRBV15,CATSRVDSRNTEAFF,TGTGCCACCAGCAGAGTCGACAGTCGGAACACTGAAGCTTTCTTT
NA,TRBJ1-1,NA,TRBV6-9,CAETGKNTEAFF,TGTGCCGAAACAGGGAAGAACACTGAAGCTTTCTTT
NA,TRBJ1-5,NA,TRBV19,CASSMEEGNQPQHF,TGTGCCAGTAGTATGGAGGAGGGCAATCAGCCCCAGCATTTT
NA,TRBJ2-5,NA,TRBV5-1,CASSSGQHIQETQYF,TGCGCCAGCAGCTCCGGACAGCATATCCAAGAGACCCAGTACTTC